Listed below are T cell receptor beta chains from one sample, sequenced in a study of cytomegalovirus exposure and HLA in healthy donors. Repertoires were generated with immunoSEQ multiplex PCR, while TCRdb's copy carries only in-frame clones and drops some. Of around 130,000 clones detected, 70% to 80% appear once; the ten largest clones hold about 3%. The sample consisted of PBMCs. The receptor set was obtained from a human donor in good health. CDR3s leave out the opening cysteine and the closing phenylalanine or tryptophan. Clone size is not always given. Where it is, it says once, few, many or a class for expanded clones.

j_call	clone_size	v_call	cdr3_aa
TRBJ1-1	NA	TRBV27	ASSLSRGSATEAF
TRBJ1-1	NA	TRBV5-1	ASSSSFGTRAF
TRBJ1-2	once	TRBV5-8	ASRLTGAANYGYT
TRBJ2-6	NA	TRBV5-8	ASRRTGAGANVLT
TRBJ1-1	NA	TRBV10-3	AISEYIMNTEAF
TRBJ2-2	NA	TRBV10-1	ASSEKSAGEETGELF
TRBJ2-3	once	TRBV9	ASSESIDTQY
TRBJ2-3	NA	TRBV7-9	ASSPMTGGNTDTQY
TRBJ2-7	NA	TRBV9	ASSPRDRLYEQY
TRBJ2-7	NA	TRBV30	AWSSRGNPFSYEQY
TRBJ1-2	NA	TRBV19	ASSMATSGYGYT
TRBJ2-7	few	TRBV15	ATSRETGTSGYEQY
TRBJ2-3	NA	TRBV7-9	SSSLAGGGAASTDTQY
TRBJ1-2	NA	TRBV6-1	ASSEAEQLRGYGYT
TRBJ1-2	NA	TRBV30	AWRGQANYGYT
TRBJ2-1	few	TRBV7-8	ASSHLRGSYNEQF
TRBJ1-5	few	TRBV4-3	ASSLGRNSNQPQH
TRBJ2-7	NA	TRBV2	ASSEADLAGHYEQY
TRBJ2-3	NA	TRBV7-2	ASSLAIGTSTDTQY
TRBJ2-1	few	TRBV7-2	ASSHKRAGVTNEQF
TRBJ2-7	NA	TRBV5-4	ASSSGDRGFLGQY
TRBJ2-1	few	TRBV19	ASMPTVAGGRRNEQF
TRBJ2-2	few	TRBV7-6	ASSRAGPNTGELF
TRBJ2-5	once	TRBV29-1	SVSVGQETQY
TRBJ2-2	NA	TRBV14	ASSSRQGRVTGELF
TRBJ1-2	NA	TRBV5-6	ASTGSGGGDYGYT
TRBJ2-7	NA	TRBV5-8	ASSHRDRLLPEQY
TRBJ2-1	few	TRBV5-4	ASSPSAGTSGGTEQF
TRBJ2-1	NA	TRBV28	ASFSGTSGNEQF
TRBJ1-4	few	TRBV6-5	ASSLGEGTNEKLF
TRBJ1-2	NA	TRBV6-5	ASSYGTSYGYT
TRBJ2-7	NA	TRBV9	ASSVGVSPIYEQY
TRBJ1-4	NA	TRBV30	AWSVIQGEKLF
TRBJ1-2	NA	TRBV14	ASSQKTGVAYGYT
TRBJ1-6	NA	TRBV19	ASSAGGTYNSPLH
TRBJ2-7	once	TRBV28	ASTLTGTSLYEQY
TRBJ1-3	NA	TRBV7-3	ASSWGGFGLNTIY
TRBJ1-2	few	TRBV6-5	ASSYSRQMNYGYT
TRBJ2-1	NA	TRBV9	ASSRQGNNAQF